One sample yielded the 18 T cell receptor beta chains listed below, sequenced in a study of blood T cell repertoires in COVID-19. Profiling relied on immunoSEQ multiplex PCR, and the TCRdb table lists in-frame clones only, not all of them. The sample has roughly 120,000 clones; about two thirds are singletons. Input material: peripheral blood. The origin of the receptors is a human donor with acute or convalescent COVID-19. The donor label of this sample is uncertain.

The CDR3 here is CASSLEAVTQYF. The CDR3 DNA reads as TGTGCCAGCAGCTTGGAGGCCGTCACCCAGTACTTC. The V call is TRBV7-9, the J call TRBJ2-5, with D tentatively TRBD2 (5 bases). V lost 3 bases and J lost 8, with 10 bases in between. Germline CDR1 and CDR2: SEHNR and FQNEAQ (reference sequence). The CDR3 runs to 12 residues.

The chain recombines TRBV5-1 with TRBJ2-3, with TRBD1 identical over 10 bases. The CDR3 totals 15 residues. The junction had 8 bases not matched to a gene; V was cut back by 3 bases and J by 7 bases. Looked up from germline, CDR1 is SGHRS and CDR2 is YFSETQ. CDR3: CASSYRDRGQHTQYF. DNA for the CDR3: TGCGCCAGCAGCTACCGCGACAGGGGGCAACATACGCAGTATTTT.

The chain is built from TRBV5-1 and TRBJ1-6; 9 bases fit TRBD1. This CDR3 contains 14 residues. The germline gives CDR1 SGHRS, CDR2 YFSETQ. Trimming at V came to 4 bases and at J to 7 bases, leaving 3 bases not matched to a gene. CDR3 region: CASSRGQGNSPLHF. CDR3 nucleotides: TGCGCCAGCAGCCGGGGACAGGGAAATTCACCCCTCCACTTT.

The chain is built from TRBV6-5 and TRBJ2-7, with 9 bases aligning to TRBD1. The CDR3 is 14 residues long. Germline CDR1 MNHEY, CDR2 SVGAGI. With V trimmed by 6 bases and J by 5 bases, 8 bases remained unmatched. The CDR3 DNA follows: TGTGCCAGCAGGTGGGACAGGGTGGCCGACGAGCAGTACTTC. Translated, it gives CASRWDRVADEQYF.

The rearrangement uses TRBV19 and TRBJ1-5; the D gene is possibly TRBD1 (6 bases). The CDR3 sequence is 14 residues long. Germline CDR1 and CDR2: LNHDA and SQIVND (reference sequence). The V gene lost 8 bases and the J gene lost 7 bases, with 18 bases spanning the gap. The CDR3 DNA is TGTGCCAGTGATAAGACAGGAGGAGGACAGCCCCAGCATTTT. This gives the protein CASDKTGGGQPQHF. Full variable domain (remainder filled in from reference TRBV19 and TRBJ1-5): DGGITQSPKYLFRKEGQNVTLSCEQNLNHDAMYWYRQDPGQGLRLIYYSQIVNDFQKGDIAEGYSVSREKKESFPLTVTSAQKNPTAFYLCASDKTGGGQPQHFGDGTRLSIL.

This clone counts as medium-sized. V and J are TRBV4-2 and TRBJ2-6; 10 nucleotides line up with TRBD1. The CDR3 has 17 residues. Trimming cost V 3 bases and J 3 bases; bases outside gene matches: 5. CDR1 and CDR2 from the germline V gene are LGHNA and YNFKEQ. This chain's CDR3 is CASSQPGTGDGANVLTF. In DNA, the CDR3 is TGTGCCAGCAGCCAGCCCGGGACAGGGGATGGGGCCAACGTCCTGACTTTC.

This clone was counted a few times. This rearrangement joins TRBV6-4 to TRBJ2-1; 9 bases are a match to TRBD2. The CDR3 covers 14 residues. Germline CDR1 and CDR2: MRHNA and SNTAGT. V gave up 3 bases and J gave up 5 bases; unmatched junction bases: 2. The CDR3 sequence is CASSERGGHNEQFF. The CDR3 DNA reads TGTGCCAGCAGTGAGCGGGGGGGCCACAATGAGCAGTTCTTC.

In this sample, this clone turned up a few times. The chain carries TRBV3-1 (or the pseudogene TRBV3-2) and TRBJ2-1, with 10 positions matching TRBD2. Germline CDR1 LGHDT, CDR2 YNNKEL (reference sequence). Trimming at V came to 0 bases and at J to 5 bases, leaving 7 bases not matched to a gene. There are 17 residues in the CDR3. CDR3 in DNA: TGTGCCAGCAGCCAAGAGGGGGAGGGACTAGCGAACAATGAGCAGTTCTTC. It specifies CASSQEGEGLANNEQFF.

The rearrangement joins TRBV3-1 (or the pseudogene TRBV3-2) to TRBJ1-5; the D is unclear. Germline loops: CDR1 LGHDT, CDR2 YNNKEL (reference sequence). The CDR3 has 15 amino acids. Trimming took 0 bases from V and 1 from J, leaving 7 bases between them. CDR3 residues: CASSQDSGSNQPQHF. In DNA, the CDR3 is TGTGCCAGCAGCCAAGATTCCGGGAGCAATCAGCCCCAGCATTTT.

This clone was seen a few times. This sequence joins TRBV2 and TRBJ1-6; 8 positions agree with TRBD1. Germline V CDR1 and CDR2: SNHLY, FYNNEI. The CDR3 runs to 15 residues. With V trimmed by 8 bases and J by 7 bases, 10 bases remained unmatched. In DNA form, the CDR3 reads TGTGCCAGCCAGAGGTCGGGACAGGCAAATTCACCCCTCCACTTT. Translated, it gives CASQRSGQANSPLHF.

J is TRBJ1-6 and V is TRBV27; 7 bases agree with TRBD1. The junction had 17 bases not matched to a gene; V was cut back by 3 bases and J by 12 bases. The CDR3 loop spans 17 amino acids. Looked up from germline, CDR1 is MNHEY and CDR2 is SMNVEV (reference sequence). In DNA, the CDR3 is TGTGCCAGCAGTTTTCTCGCCTGGGACAGCCGATTCTTACCCCTCCACTTT. Amino acid sequence: CASSFLAWDSRFLPLHF.

V and J are TRBV5-1 and TRBJ2-5; 7 nucleotides line up with TRBD1. CDR3 length equals 15 residues. CDR1 is SGHRS, CDR2 YFSETQ, per germline. The V and J ends lost 0 bases and 4 bases, in that order; junction bases with no gene match: 6. DNA for the CDR3: TGCGCCAGCAGCTTGGGATTACAGGGGCGAGAGACCCAGTACTTC. This sequence encodes CASSLGLQGRETQYF.

The V and J genes are TRBV7-9 and TRBJ1-1; D is possibly TRBD1 (6 bases). The CDR3 spans 14 residues. V lost 6 bases to trimming and J lost 5 bases, with 16 bases between them. Germline V gives CDR1 SEHNR, CDR2 FQNEAQ (reference sequence). The CDR3 reads CASSRGRGSTEAFF. The CDR3 coding sequence is TGTGCCAGCAGTCGGGGCAGGGGAAGTACTGAAGCTTTCTTT. Drawing the rest from reference TRBV7-9 and TRBJ1-1, the complete variable domain is DTGVSQNPRHKITKRGQNVTFRCDPISEHNRLYWYRQTLGQGPEFLTYFQNEAQLEKSRLLSDRFSAERPKGSFSTLEIQRTEQGDSAMYLCASSRGRGSTEAFFGQGTRLTVV.

This sequence joins TRBV3-1 (or the pseudogene TRBV3-2) and TRBJ2-4; 7 bases align to TRBD1. V lost 3 bases and J lost 4; bases outside the gene matches: 3. The V gene's germline CDR1 is LGHDT and CDR2 YNNKEL (reference sequence). This CDR3 region has 14 residues. The CDR3 sequence is CASSQRDRKNIQYF. CDR3 nucleotides: TGTGCCAGCAGCCAGAGGGACAGAAAAAACATTCAGTACTTC.

V is TRBV2 and J is TRBJ2-5; TRBD2 aligns across 14 bases. V trimming: 0 bases; J trimming: 5 bases; junction bases outside the gene matches: 5. CDR1 and CDR2 from the germline V gene are SNHLY and FYNNEI. The CDR3 sequence is 17 residues long. The CDR3 here is CASSEARGLAGGETQYF. Written as DNA, the CDR3 is TGTGCCAGCAGTGAAGCGCGAGGACTAGCGGGGGGTGAGACCCAGTACTTC.

This chain joins TRBV23-1 and TRBJ1-5; possibly TRBD1 for D (5 bases). TRBV23-1 is an ORF for which the function is uncertain. This CDR3 comprises 16 residues. V was cut by 0 bases and J by 1 base, with 10 bases left in between. The CDR3 loop is CASSQSSRESNQPQHF. The CDR3, as DNA: TGCGCCAGCAGTCAATCCTCCAGGGAAAGCAATCAGCCCCAGCATTTT.

This clone was detected a few times. This chain joins TRBV20-1 and TRBJ1-1, with a weak D call TRBD1 (5 bases). The CDR3 loop spans 13 amino acids. Looked up from germline, CDR1 is DFQATT and CDR2 is SNEGSKA (reference sequence). The V gene lost 3 bases and the J gene lost 6 bases, with 14 bases spanning the gap. For the CDR3, the DNA is TGCAGTGCTAGTCCAACAGGACCCTCTGAAGCTTTCTTT. This translates into CSASPTGPSEAFF.

This chain connects TRBV20-1 to TRBJ2-3; 11 bases line up with TRBD2. V trimming: 3 bases; J trimming: 2 bases; junction bases outside the gene matches: 13. The germline V gene encodes CDR1 DFQATT and CDR2 SNEGSKA (reference sequence). This CDR3 is 18 amino acids long. CDR3 loop: CSASAVDLAGGITDTQYF. CDR3 nucleotides: TGCAGTGCTAGTGCGGTGGACCTAGCGGGGGGTATCACAGATACGCAGTATTTT.